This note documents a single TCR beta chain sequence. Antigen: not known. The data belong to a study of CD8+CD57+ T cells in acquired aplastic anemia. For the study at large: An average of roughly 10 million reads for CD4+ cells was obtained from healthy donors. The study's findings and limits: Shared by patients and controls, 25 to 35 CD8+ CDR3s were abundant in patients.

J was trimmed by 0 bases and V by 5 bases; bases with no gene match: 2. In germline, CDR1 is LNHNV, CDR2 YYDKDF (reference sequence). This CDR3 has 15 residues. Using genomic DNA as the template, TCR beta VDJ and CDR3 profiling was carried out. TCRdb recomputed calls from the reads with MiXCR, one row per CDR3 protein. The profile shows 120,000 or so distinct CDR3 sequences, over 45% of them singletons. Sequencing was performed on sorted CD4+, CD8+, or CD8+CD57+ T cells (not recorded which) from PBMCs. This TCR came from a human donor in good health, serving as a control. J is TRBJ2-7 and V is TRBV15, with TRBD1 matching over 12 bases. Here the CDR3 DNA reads TGTGCCACCAGCCTGGGACAGGGGGCCTCCTACGAGCAGTACTTC. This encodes CATSLGQGASYEQYF.